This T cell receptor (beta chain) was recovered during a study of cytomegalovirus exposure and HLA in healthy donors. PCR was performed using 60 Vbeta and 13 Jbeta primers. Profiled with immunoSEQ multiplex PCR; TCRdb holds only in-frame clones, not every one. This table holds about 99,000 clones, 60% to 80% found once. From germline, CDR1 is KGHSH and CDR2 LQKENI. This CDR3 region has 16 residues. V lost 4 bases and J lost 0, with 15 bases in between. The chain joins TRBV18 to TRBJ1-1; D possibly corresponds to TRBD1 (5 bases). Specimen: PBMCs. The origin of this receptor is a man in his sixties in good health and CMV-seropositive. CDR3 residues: CASSLSPRDLNTEAFF. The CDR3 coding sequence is TGTGCCAGCTCACTCTCCCCCAGGGATCTGAACACTGAAGCTTTCTTT.